What follows are 16 T cell receptor beta chains derived from one specimen sequenced in a study of OX40 agonist ivuxolimab in advanced cancers. Method: immunoSEQ multiplex PCR; TCRdb's copy keeps in-frame clones and lacks some. The profile shows approximately 12,000 clones, 67% of them singletons. Sample: CD4+ or CD8+ T cells sorted from blood, taken in a trial of the OX40 agonist ivuxolimab. The receptor source for this set is an adult with an advanced solid tumor such as melanoma, head and neck, liver or kidney cancer.

CDR3 protein: CASSLFSEQYF. Here the CDR3 DNA reads TGTGCCAGCAGTTTATTTTCCGAGCAGTACTTC. This chain joins TRBV28 and TRBJ2-7, with D unclear. Germline V CDR1 and CDR2: MDHEN, SYDVKM. The CDR3 totals 11 residues. V was shortened by 1 base and J by 6 bases, with 4 bases between the two germline ends.

By sample share, this clone is medium-sized. The chain is built from TRBV2 and TRBJ2-7; TRBD2 agrees at 8 bases. The V and J ends lost 6 bases and 0 bases, in that order; junction bases with no gene match: 7. The CDR3 consists of 15 residues. CDR1 and CDR2 from the germline V gene are SNHLY and FYNNEI. Here the CDR3 DNA reads TGTGCCAGCAGCGAGAGCGGGGGTCTCTCCTACGAGCAGTACTTC. Protein: CASSESGGLSYEQYF.

The chain combines TRBV28 with TRBJ1-1, with 7 bases lining up with TRBD1. The germline V gene encodes CDR1 MDHEN and CDR2 SYDVKM. This CDR3 spans 15 amino acids. V shed 3 bases, J shed 5 bases, and the junction held 9 bases outside the gene matches. The CDR3 loop reads CASSFQGGGRTEAFF. The CDR3 DNA reads TGTGCCAGCAGTTTCCAGGGGGGCGGGCGAACTGAAGCTTTCTTT.

The J gene is TRBJ2-3, the V gene TRBV6-5; D is possibly TRBD1 (6 bases). The CDR3 covers 14 residues. Germline V gene lookup returns CDR1 MNHEY and CDR2 SVGAGI. The germline V and J ends were trimmed by 2 bases and 2 bases, with 8 bases remaining between them. The CDR3 sequence: CASSYRQDTDTQYF. CDR3 sequence (DNA): TGTGCCAGCAGTTACCGACAGGACACAGATACGCAGTATTTT.

The chain has TRBV4-3 and TRBJ2-7, with 9 bases that match TRBD2. After removal of 0 bases from V and 4 bases from J, the junction contained 4 bases not matched to a gene. The CDR3 has 15 amino acids. The germline gives CDR1 LGHNA, CDR2 YSLEER. CDR3 in DNA: TGCGCCAGCAGCCAAGATGCGGGAGGGTATTACGAGCAGTACTTC. Amino acid sequence: CASSQDAGGYYEQYF.

The chain links TRBV4-3 to TRBJ1-1; D is ambiguous. The CDR3 has 13 amino acids. CDR1 is LGHNA, CDR2 YSLEER, per germline. Trimming shortened V by 1 base and J by 1 base, and 4 bases separated the two germline ends. The CDR3 region has the DNA TGCGCCAGCAGCCAAGGTCAGAACACTGAAGCTTTCTTT. Translating gives CASSQGQNTEAFF.

A few counts support this clone. V is TRBV9 and J is TRBJ1-5; D remains ambiguous. Deletions cut 3 bases from V and 3 bases from J, with 10 bases between. This CDR3 spans 14 amino acids. CDR1 is SGDLS and CDR2 is YYNGEE in the germline V gene. In DNA form, the CDR3 reads TGTGCCAGCAGCGCAACAGTAACCAATCAGCCCCAGCATTTT. It specifies CASSATVTNQPQHF.

This clone is medium-sized. The V gene is TRBV19, the J gene TRBJ2-1, with D unclear. Germline CDR1 LNHDA, CDR2 SQIVND (reference sequence). Trimming removed 0 bases at V and 3 bases at J, with 3 bases between. The CDR3 totals 13 residues. The CDR3 DNA is TGTGCCAGTAGTATAGAGGGCTACAATGAGCAGTTCTTC. It is translated as CASSIEGYNEQFF.

This clone was counted a few times. The chain recombines TRBV29-1 with TRBJ2-7, with TRBD2 as a possible D gene (5 bases). The CDR3 is 14 residues long. The germline V gene has CDR1 SQVTM and CDR2 ANQGSEA. Between the trimmed V and J ends, which lost 4 bases and 0 bases, there was a span of 13 bases. CDR3: CSVVRTDTSYEQYF. CDR3 bases: TGCAGCGTTGTACGGACTGATACCTCCTACGAGCAGTACTTC.

The chain has TRBV4-3 and TRBJ2-7, with 8 bases fitting TRBD2. The CDR3 contains 15 residues. Germline lookup yields CDR1 LGHNA and CDR2 YSLEER. V gave up 1 base and J gave up 0 bases; unmatched junction bases: 2. The CDR3 loop reads CASSQGRGASYEQYF. CDR3 nucleotide sequence: TGCGCCAGCAGCCAAGGGCGGGGGGCCTCCTACGAGCAGTACTTC.

The rearrangement links TRBV9 to TRBJ2-5; 10 bases fit TRBD2. Germline V gives CDR1 SGDLS, CDR2 YYNGEE. J lost 4 bases, V lost 3 bases, and 9 bases had no gene match. The CDR3 spans 16 residues. CDR3 residues: CASSDNKREGGETQYF. For the CDR3, the DNA is TGTGCCAGCAGCGACAATAAGCGGGAGGGGGGAGAGACCCAGTACTTC.

The rearrangement joins TRBV10-1 to TRBJ2-1; 8 bases match TRBD2. Trimming at V came to 0 bases and at J to 2 bases, leaving 9 bases not matched to a gene. Germline loops: CDR1 WNHNN, CDR2 SYGVQD (reference sequence). This CDR3 has 18 residues. The CDR3 DNA follows: TGCGCCAGCAGTGAGTCGCCACTAGCGGAGGGACCCTACAATGAGCAGTTCTTC. Encoded protein: CASSESPLAEGPYNEQFF.

Worth noting for this clone: The junction departs from germline at one end; a sequencing error may be responsible. CDR3 residues: CASTLGENEQFF. The CDR3 DNA sequence: TGTGCCAGCACCTTAGGGGAAAATGAGCAGTTCTTC. This chain links TRBV11-2 with TRBJ2-1; tentative D call: TRBD1 (5 bases). The germline CDR1 and CDR2 sequences are SGHAT and FQNNGV. CDR3 length: 12 amino acids. Full variable domain (rest looked up from reference TRBV11-2 and TRBJ2-1): EAGVAQSPRYKIIEKRQSVAFWCNPISGHATLYWYQQILGQGPKLLIQFQNNGVVDDSQLPKDRFSAERLKGVDSTLKIQPAKLEDSAVYLCASTLGENEQFFGPGTRLTVL.

J is TRBJ1-1 and V is TRBV27; D perhaps matches TRBD1 (5 bases). The V and J ends lost 7 bases and 10 bases respectively, with 13 bases between them. The CDR3 runs 11 residues. Germline-derived CDR1 and CDR2 are MNHEY and SMNVEV (reference sequence). The CDR3, as DNA: TGTGCCAGCATCCAAGGGGTGTCAGCTTTCTTT. Amino acids: CASIQGVSAFF.

The rearrangement links TRBV4-1 to TRBJ2-1, with no clear D. Germline CDR1 and CDR2: MGHRA and YSYEKL. The CDR3 totals 13 residues. V was shortened by 0 bases and J by 9 bases, with 9 bases between the two germline ends. The CDR3 spells CASSQDVAGEQFF. The CDR3 bases are TGCGCCAGCAGCCAAGATGTCGCAGGTGAGCAGTTCTTC.

The rearrangement joins TRBV7-6 to TRBJ1-2; TRBD1 is a possible D gene (5 bases). The V gene lost 1 base and the J gene lost 8 bases, with 8 bases spanning the gap. The CDR3 runs 12 residues. Per the germline V gene, CDR1 is SGHVS and CDR2 is FNYEAQ. The CDR3 DNA sequence: TGTGCCAGCAGCTTAGGGGGGGAGGGCTACACCTTC. It encodes CASSLGGEGYTF.